The sequence of this T cell receptor (beta chain) was determined in a study of PD-1 blockade in classical Hodgkin lymphoma. Study-wide points: Relapsed/refractory patients reportedly had the lowest baseline TCR diversity, below newly diagnosed patients, who were below healthy donors. By C4D1 there was a significant rise in CD4+ TCR diversity but not in CD8+ TCR diversity.

In regard to this clone: Its antigen is not known.

This CDR3 comprises 14 residues. V lost 10 bases and J 7 bases, leaving 22 bases between the germline ends. Germline CDR1 reads SNHLY; CDR2 reads FYNNEI. Profiling relied on immunoSEQ multiplex PCR, and the TCRdb table lists in-frame clones only, not all of them. The sample consists of tens of thousands of clones, around two thirds of them appearing once. After autologous stem cell transplantation all patients relapsed, and prior brentuximab vedotin exposure differed between cohorts. The clonotype comes from a human donor with classical Hodgkin lymphoma. The sample in question was peripheral blood mononuclear cells (PBMCs), obtained at baseline. The chain carries TRBV2 and TRBJ1-1, with D maybe TRBD1 (5 bases). The CDR3 loop reads CATTDRQGYFEAFF. DNA for the CDR3: TGTGCCACCACAGATAGGCAGGGATATTTTGAAGCTTTCTTT.